The 26 T cell receptor beta chains presented below share a single source sample, sequenced in a study of blood T cell repertoires in COVID-19 (dated by TCRdb to about 2020). Library prep was done by the immunoSEQ multiplex PCR assay. TCRdb carries this immuneACCESS record with in-frame sequences only. Its versions omit some clonotypes, under half of them owing to an unresolved V gene in the studies checked, with the rest unexplained. The table for this sample lists 110,000 to 150,000 clones; over 75% of them were counted only once. The ten largest clones capture 1.6% of the sample. Sequenced sample: peripheral blood. The origin of the receptors is a human donor in a cohort sampled during active COVID-19.

The chain uses TRBV18 and TRBJ2-5; D possibly corresponds to TRBD1 (6 bases). Between the trimmed V and J ends, which lost 3 bases and 4 bases, there was a span of 12 bases. The length of the CDR3 is 14 residues. The germline V gene encodes CDR1 KGHSH and CDR2 LQKENI. DNA of the CDR3: TGTGCCAGCTCACCGAGGGACACGGCAGAGACCCAGTACTTC. This codes for CASSPRDTAETQYF.

Written as DNA, the CDR3 is TGCGCCAGCAGCTTGGCCTTCCGGGGTGCCGTCCAAGAGACCCAGTACTTC. Its translation: CASSLAFRGAVQETQYF. This rearrangement joins TRBV5-1 to TRBJ2-5; possible D gene TRBD2, 5 bases. The germline V gene encodes CDR1 SGHRS and CDR2 YFSETQ. Trimming cost V 0 bases and J 1 base, with 16 bases left between them. This CDR3 is 17 amino acids long.

With respect to this clone: Relative to the germline gene, one junction end is altered; a read error may explain this. The chain has TRBV7-7 and TRBJ2-1; 9 bases are a match to TRBD2. This CDR3 spans 15 amino acids. Germline values: CDR1 SSHAT, CDR2 FNYEAQ (reference sequence). CDR3 coding DNA: TGTGCTAGCAGCGCACTAGCGGGCTCCTACAATGAGCAGTTCTTC. It encodes CASSALAGSYNEQFF.

This chain's CDR3 is CASSLDGGSGSYEQYF. The CDR3 DNA reads as TGTGCCAGCAGCCTAGACGGAGGGTCTGGCTCCTACGAGCAGTACTTC. The chain combines TRBV7-3 with TRBJ2-7, with D possibly TRBD2 on 6 matching bases. Germline V gene sequence: CDR1 SGHTA, CDR2 FQGTGA. The germline V and J ends were trimmed by 5 bases and 0 bases, with 17 bases remaining between them. The CDR3 totals 16 residues.

The gene calls are TRBV2 and TRBJ2-1, with 8 nucleotides matching TRBD2. The CDR3 has 12 residues. In germline, CDR1 is SNHLY, CDR2 FYNNEI. The V segment lost 6 bases and the J segment 8 bases; nucleotides outside the gene matches: 3. CDR3 residues: CASRTSGDEQFF. CDR3 coding DNA: TGTGCCAGCAGAACTAGCGGTGATGAGCAGTTCTTC.

This chain connects TRBV20-1 to TRBJ2-3, with 10 bases fitting TRBD2. This CDR3 comprises 19 residues. Germline V lookup: CDR1 DFQATT, CDR2 SNEGSKA (reference sequence). V gave up 3 bases and J gave up 1 base; unmatched junction bases: 16. This chain's CDR3 is CSASSPLAGEGLGTDTQYF. CDR3 sequence (DNA): TGCAGTGCTAGTTCCCCCCTAGCGGGAGAGGGGTTGGGCACAGATACGCAGTATTTT.

This clone was found once. The chain uses TRBV19 and TRBJ1-1; D call uncertain. The CDR3 is 13 residues long. With 3 bases removed from V and 4 bases from J, the gap between germline ends came to 9 bases. The germline V gene has CDR1 LNHDA and CDR2 SQIVND (reference sequence). CDR3 in amino acids: CASSIGVGTEAFF. The CDR3 DNA reads as TGTGCCAGTAGTATCGGGGTAGGCACTGAAGCTTTCTTT.

This chain joins TRBV12-3 or TRBV12-4 and TRBJ2-7, with D uncertain. This CDR3 is built from 13 residues. V was shortened by 1 base and J by 2 bases, with 6 bases between the two germline ends. CDR3 sequence (DNA): TGTGCCAGCAGTTTAGACTTGCCCTACGAGCAGTACTTC. Its protein is CASSLDLPYEQYF.

The CDR3 is CASRQSTGRTTEAFF. In nucleotides, the CDR3 is TGTGCCAGCAGGCAATCGACAGGGCGGACCACTGAAGCTTTCTTT. This chain joins TRBV28 and TRBJ1-1; 7 bases are shared with TRBD1. V lost 6 bases, J lost 4 bases, and 11 bases stayed unmatched. The germline gives CDR1 MDHEN, CDR2 SYDVKM. CDR3 length equals 15 residues.

Notes on this clone: This specimen includes other DNA sequences encoding the same CDR3. This chain joins TRBV12-3 or TRBV12-4 and TRBJ2-1; D uncertain. Deletions cut 3 bases from V and 9 bases from J, with 3 bases between. The CDR3 is 10 residues long. The CDR3, as DNA: TGTGCCAGCAGTTTTAGTGAGCAGTTCTTC. This translates into CASSFSEQFF.

A single count supports this clone. The chain has TRBV14 and TRBJ1-2; 10 bases match TRBD1. The V and J ends lost 2 bases and 5 bases, in that order; junction bases with no gene match: 5. CDR1 SGHDN and CDR2 FVKESK come from the germline V gene. The CDR3 is made up of 15 amino acids. DNA for the CDR3: TGTGCCAGCAGCCAATCCCGGACAGGGGGGTATGGCTACACCTTC. Translated: CASSQSRTGGYGYTF.

The genes are TRBV9 and TRBJ2-7, with 10 bases matching TRBD2. Germline lookup yields CDR1 SGDLS and CDR2 YYNGEE. This CDR3 is built from 17 residues. V was clipped by 3 bases and J by 3 bases; unmatched bases: 12. The CDR3 reads CASSADPTLAGVYEQYF. DNA for the CDR3: TGTGCCAGCAGCGCTGACCCCACCCTAGCGGGAGTCTACGAGCAGTACTTC. Filled out from reference TRBV9 and TRBJ2-7, the complete variable domain reads DSGVTQTPKHLITATGQRVTLRCSPRSGDLSVYWYQQSLDQGLQFLIQYYNGEERAKGNILERFSAQQFPDLHSELNLSSLELGDSALYFCASSADPTLAGVYEQYFGPGTRLTVT.

The V gene is TRBV7-2, the J gene TRBJ2-5; 11 nucleotides align to TRBD2. CDR1 is SGHTA and CDR2 is FQGNSA in the germline V gene. V dropped 3 bases and J dropped 4; count of bases not matched to a gene: 7. This CDR3 contains 16 residues. CDR3 amino acids: CASSFSGRASGETQYF. Here the CDR3 DNA reads TGTGCCAGCAGCTTTAGCGGGAGGGCATCTGGAGAGACCCAGTACTTC.

V and J are TRBV11-2 and TRBJ1-2; 8 nucleotides agree with TRBD1. The V and J ends lost 1 base and 4 bases, in that order; junction bases with no gene match: 5. This CDR3 is 15 amino acids long. The germline V gene encodes CDR1 SGHAT and CDR2 FQNNGV. CDR3 amino acids: CASSLVSGGAYGYTF. The CDR3, as DNA: TGTGCCAGCAGCTTAGTATCAGGGGGCGCCTATGGCTACACCTTC.

This clone was counted a few times. The chain carries TRBV9 and TRBJ2-2, with D tentatively TRBD1 (5 bases). The CDR3 runs 15 residues. Germline V CDR1 and CDR2: SGDLS, YYNGEE. V was shortened by 3 bases and J by 5 bases, with 14 bases between the two germline ends. The CDR3 DNA is TGTGCCAGCAGCGAAAGGGGTGTGGGAACCGGGGAGCTGTTTTTT. Its translation: CASSERGVGTGELFF. The variable domain in full, with the rest retrieved from reference TRBV9 and TRBJ2-2, is DSGVTQTPKHLITATGQRVTLRCSPRSGDLSVYWYQQSLDQGLQFLIQYYNGEERAKGNILERFSAQQFPDLHSELNLSSLELGDSALYFCASSERGVGTGELFFGEGSRLTVL.

The chain has TRBV6-6 and TRBJ1-5; D call uncertain. Germline V lookup: CDR1 MNHNY, CDR2 SVGAGI (reference sequence). V was pared by 2 bases and J by 6 bases, with 8 bases between. The CDR3 is 13 residues long. CDR3 bases: TGTGCCAGCAGTTACACCCACTCTCAGCCCCAGCATTTT. Translated: CASSYTHSQPQHF.

The gene calls are TRBV9 and TRBJ2-3; 7 bases are shared with TRBD1. The germline CDR1 and CDR2 sequences are SGDLS and YYNGEE. Trimming at V came to 3 bases and at J to 0 bases, leaving 4 bases not matched to a gene. The CDR3 sequence is 15 residues long. CDR3 DNA sequence: TGTGCCAGCAGCGCCTGGGGACAGAGCACAGATACGCAGTATTTT. Protein sequence: CASSAWGQSTDTQYF.

The chain joins TRBV7-8 to TRBJ2-7; D is perhaps TRBD1 (6 bases). There are 16 residues in the CDR3. CDR1 is SGHVS, CDR2 FQNEAQ, per germline. V was trimmed by 0 bases and J by 3 bases, leaving 15 bases between them. The CDR3 nucleotides are TGTGCCAGCAGCTTAGCAGGGGGTCGGGGTTTCTACGAGCAGTACTTC. It encodes CASSLAGGRGFYEQYF. Complete variable domain (other parts from reference TRBV7-8 and TRBJ2-7): GAGVSQSPRYKVAKRGQDVALRCDPISGHVSLFWYQQALGQGPEFLTYFQNEAQLDKSGLPSDRFFAERPEGSVSTLKIQRTQQEDSAVYLCASSLAGGRGFYEQYFGPGTRLTVT.

The rearrangement joins TRBV19 to TRBJ2-1; 7 bases agree with TRBD2. V trimming: 4 bases; J trimming: 9 bases; junction bases outside the gene matches: 6. In germline, CDR1 is LNHDA, CDR2 SQIVND (reference sequence). The CDR3 length is 13 residues. CDR3 sequence (DNA): TGTGCCAGTAGTAACTTCAGGGAGGGTGAGCAGTTCTTC. This translates into CASSNFREGEQFF.

This chain links TRBV25-1 with TRBJ2-3; D is perhaps TRBD2 (7 bases). The length of the CDR3 is 16 residues. Trimming stripped 4 bases from V and 2 bases from J, with 16 bases between. The germline V gene has CDR1 MGHDK and CDR2 SYGVNS. The CDR3 loop is CASSGGERDNTDTQYF. DNA for the CDR3: TGTGCCAGCAGTGGCGGGGAGCGGGACAACACAGATACGCAGTATTTT.

This clone was counted only a few times. This chain uses TRBV18 with TRBJ2-1, with a tentative D call TRBD2 (5 bases). Per germline, CDR1 KGHSH and CDR2 LQKENI. The CDR3 runs to 14 residues. Trimming stripped 2 bases from V and 4 bases from J, with 9 bases between. CDR3 protein: CASSPAIAYNEQFF. DNA of the CDR3: TGTGCCAGCTCACCAGCCATAGCGTACAATGAGCAGTTCTTC.

This clone was seen only a few times. This chain links TRBV28 with TRBJ1-2, with TRBD1 matching 7 bases. The CDR3 is made up of 14 amino acids. Germline values: CDR1 MDHEN, CDR2 SYDVKM. The V segment lost 7 bases and the J segment 2 bases; nucleotides outside the gene matches: 7. CDR3 region: CASTIQGQNYGYTF. CDR3 nucleotide sequence: TGTGCCAGCACTATACAGGGACAGAACTATGGCTACACCTTC.

The V and J genes are TRBV7-9 and TRBJ2-7; 8 nucleotides agree with TRBD1. Germline V gene sequence: CDR1 SEHNR, CDR2 FQNEAQ (reference sequence). This CDR3 region has 14 residues. Trimming removed 9 bases from V and 5 bases from J; junction bases left unmatched: 12. The CDR3 bases are TGTGCCAGTGGAACTACGGGACAGGACCACGAGCAGTACTTC. This sequence encodes CASGTTGQDHEQYF.

The chain has TRBV2 and TRBJ1-4; D might be TRBD1 (5 bases). Germline CDR1 is SNHLY and CDR2 is FYNNEI. The CDR3 extends over 15 amino acids. V lost 7 bases and J lost 0, with 12 bases in between. The CDR3 is CASKETGATNEKLFF. CDR3 sequence (DNA): TGTGCCAGCAAAGAAACAGGAGCAACTAATGAAAAACTGTTTTTT.

The V call is TRBV18, the J call TRBJ2-7; 7 bases map to TRBD1. The junction had 6 bases not matched to a gene; V was cut back by 2 bases and J by 2 bases. This CDR3 comprises 15 residues. The germline CDR1 and CDR2 sequences are KGHSH and LQKENI. This CDR3 reads CASSPKGQSAYEQYF. CDR3 DNA: TGTGCCAGCTCACCAAAGGGACAGTCGGCCTACGAGCAGTACTTC.

J is TRBJ2-6 and V is TRBV11-2, with 14 bases fitting TRBD2. Germline loops: CDR1 SGHAT, CDR2 FQNNGV. CDR3 size: 18 residues. V lost 4 bases and J lost 0; bases outside the gene matches: 2. The CDR3 DNA reads TGTGCCAGCAGCTGGGGACTAGCGGGAGTCTCTGGGGCCAACGTCCTGACTTTC. Amino acids: CASSWGLAGVSGANVLTF. The full variable domain, with the rest looked up from reference TRBV11-2 and TRBJ2-6, is EAGVAQSPRYKIIEKRQSVAFWCNPISGHATLYWYQQILGQGPKLLIQFQNNGVVDDSQLPKDRFSAERLKGVDSTLKIQPAKLEDSAVYLCASSWGLAGVSGANVLTFGAGSRLTVL.